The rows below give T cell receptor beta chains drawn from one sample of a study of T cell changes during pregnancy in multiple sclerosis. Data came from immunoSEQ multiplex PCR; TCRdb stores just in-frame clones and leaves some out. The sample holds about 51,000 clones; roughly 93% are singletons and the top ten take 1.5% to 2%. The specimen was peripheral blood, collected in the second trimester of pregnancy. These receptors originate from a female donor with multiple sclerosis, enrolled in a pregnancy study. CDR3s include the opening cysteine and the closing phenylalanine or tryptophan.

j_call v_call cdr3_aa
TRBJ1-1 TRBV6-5 CASSYNTGRNTEAFF
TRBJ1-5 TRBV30 CAWSNGQGNQPQHF
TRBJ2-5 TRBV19 CASSIDRRRETQYF
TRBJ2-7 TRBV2 CASTIATYEQYF
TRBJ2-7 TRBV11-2 CASSPPGQGVEQYF
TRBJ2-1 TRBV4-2 CASSQEAGGNNEQFF
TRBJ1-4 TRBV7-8 CASSQGQELEKLFF
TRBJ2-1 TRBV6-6 CASSLTGNEQFF
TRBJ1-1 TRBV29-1 CSVIIAFQQGMNTEAFF
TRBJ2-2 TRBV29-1 CSVERGAGGTGELFF
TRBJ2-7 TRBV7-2 CASSSQGNVYEQYF
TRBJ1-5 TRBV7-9 CASSLGDSRNQPQHF
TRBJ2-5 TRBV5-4 CASSSNFQETQYF
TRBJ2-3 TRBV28 CASSPNEAPWTDTQYF
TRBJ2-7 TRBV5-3 CARSLARNTGLEQYF
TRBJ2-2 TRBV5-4 CASSLSGRGAGELFF
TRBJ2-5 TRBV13 CASSYKWDSQETQYF
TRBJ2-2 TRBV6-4 CASSAGNTGELFF
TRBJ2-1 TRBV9 CASSASQGSGVDEQFF
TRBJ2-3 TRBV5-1 CASSSILAASTDTQYF
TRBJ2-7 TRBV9 CASSVGSGVPYEQYF
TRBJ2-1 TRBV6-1 CASTYSYNEQFF
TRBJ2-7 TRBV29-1 CSVEDPGNEQYF
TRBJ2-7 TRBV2 CASSDSSYEQYF
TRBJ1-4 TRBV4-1 CASSQDSGASEKLFF
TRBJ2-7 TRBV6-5 CASSKQGAYYEQYF
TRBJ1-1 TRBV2 CASLGTGKTEAFF
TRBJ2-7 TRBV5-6 CASSFRARLSYEQYF
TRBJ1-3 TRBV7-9 CASSPDSERTTIYF
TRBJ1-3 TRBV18 CASSPRGTSGNTIYF
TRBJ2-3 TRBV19 CASSQGLLGTDTQYF
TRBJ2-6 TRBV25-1 CASSGTGPGANVLTF
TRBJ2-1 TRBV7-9 CASSYDRPEQFF
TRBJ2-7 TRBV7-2 CASSLSNTGISSYEQYF
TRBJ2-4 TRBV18 CASSPSLAGGTKNIQYF
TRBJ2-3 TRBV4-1 CASSQRGSSTDTQYF
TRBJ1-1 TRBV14 CASSHYRGEAFF
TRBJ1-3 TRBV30 CAWNQGVGNTIYF
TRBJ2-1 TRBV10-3 CAISDSGRAWNEQFF
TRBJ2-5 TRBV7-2 CASSFYETQYF